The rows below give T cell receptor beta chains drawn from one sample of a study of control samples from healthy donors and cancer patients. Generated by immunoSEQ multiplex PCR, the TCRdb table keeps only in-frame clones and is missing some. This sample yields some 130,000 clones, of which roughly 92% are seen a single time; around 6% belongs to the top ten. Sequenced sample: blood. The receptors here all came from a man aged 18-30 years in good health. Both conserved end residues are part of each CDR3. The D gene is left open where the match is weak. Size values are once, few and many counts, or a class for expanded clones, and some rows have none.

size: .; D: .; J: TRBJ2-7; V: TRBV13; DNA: TGTGCCAGCAGCTTACCAGGGGGGGAGCAGTACTTC; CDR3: CASSLPGGEQYF
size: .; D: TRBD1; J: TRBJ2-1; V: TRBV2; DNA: TGTGCCAGCAGTGCGGACAGGGGGCAGAACAATGAGCAGTTCTTC; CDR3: CASSADRGQNNEQFF
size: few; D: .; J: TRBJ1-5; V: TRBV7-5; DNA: TGTGTCAGAAGCGGCAGGGGCCCCGATCAGCCCCAGCATTTT; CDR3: CVRSGRGPDQPQHF
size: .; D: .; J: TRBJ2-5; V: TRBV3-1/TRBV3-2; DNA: TGTGCCAGCAGCCAAGACGGGGGGCCAAAGACCCAGTACTTC; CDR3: CASSQDGGPKTQYF
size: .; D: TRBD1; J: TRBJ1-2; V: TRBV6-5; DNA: TGTGCCAGCAGTTACTCAGGGGGCTCTGGCTACACCTTC; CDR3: CASSYSGGSGYTF
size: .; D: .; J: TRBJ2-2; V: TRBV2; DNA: TGTGCCAGCAACGGGATGATAGGGGCTACCGGGGAGCTGTTTTTT; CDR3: CASNGMIGATGELFF
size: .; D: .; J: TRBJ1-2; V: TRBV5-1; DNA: TGCGCCAGCAGACAAGGGACGTACGGGTTCTATGGCTACACCTTC; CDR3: CASRQGTYGFYGYTF
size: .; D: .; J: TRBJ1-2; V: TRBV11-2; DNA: TGTGCCAGCAGCGGGGATGGTTATGGCTACACCTTC; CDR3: CASSGDGYGYTF
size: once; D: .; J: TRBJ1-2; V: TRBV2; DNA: TGTGCCAGCAGTTCCGGGACATTCGGTGGCTACACCTTC; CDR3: CASSSGTFGGYTF
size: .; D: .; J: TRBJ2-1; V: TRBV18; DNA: TGTGCCAGCTCACCCCGGGACCCCCGCTACAATGAGCAGTTCTTC; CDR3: CASSPRDPRYNEQFF
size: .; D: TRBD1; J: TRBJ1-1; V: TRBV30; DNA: TGTGCCTGGAGCCGGACAGGGAGTGGTGAAGCTTTCTTT; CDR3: CAWSRTGSGEAFF
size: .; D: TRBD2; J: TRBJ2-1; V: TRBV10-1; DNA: TGCGCCAGCAGTGAGCGGGGGGGCTTTGACGATGAGCAGTTCTTC; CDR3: CASSERGGFDDEQFF
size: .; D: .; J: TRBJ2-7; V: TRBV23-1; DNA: TGCGCCAGCAGTCAATCTGTAGGGGACGAGCAGTACTTC; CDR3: CASSQSVGDEQYF
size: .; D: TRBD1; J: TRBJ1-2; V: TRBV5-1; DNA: TGCGCCAGCAGCTTGGCCGACAGGGAATGGGGTGGCTACACCTTC; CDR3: CASSLADREWGGYTF
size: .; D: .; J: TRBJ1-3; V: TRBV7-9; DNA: TGTGCCAGCAGCCGGCCGGGACAACGAGCTGGAAACACCATATATTTT; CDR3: CASSRPGQRAGNTIYF
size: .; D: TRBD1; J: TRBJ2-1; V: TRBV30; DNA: TGTGCCTGGAGTTCCTCGGGACAGGGAGGCCATGAGCAGTTCTTC; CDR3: CAWSSSGQGGHEQFF
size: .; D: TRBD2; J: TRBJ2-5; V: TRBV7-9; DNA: TGTGCCAGCAGCTTATCAGGACTAGCGGGGGAGACCCAGTACTTC; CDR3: CASSLSGLAGETQYF
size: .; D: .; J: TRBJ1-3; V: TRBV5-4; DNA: TGTGCCAGCAGCTCATCAGGGGTCCGGGTAAACACCATATATTTT; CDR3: CASSSSGVRVNTIYF
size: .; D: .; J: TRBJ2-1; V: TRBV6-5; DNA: TGTGCCAGCAGTCGCGGACGCCACAATGAGCAGTTCTTC; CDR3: CASSRGRHNEQFF
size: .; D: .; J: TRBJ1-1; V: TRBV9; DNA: TGTGCCAGCAGCGTAAGTATGAACACTGAAGCTTTCTTT; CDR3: CASSVSMNTEAFF
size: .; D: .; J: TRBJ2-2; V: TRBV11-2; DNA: TGTGCCAGCAGCTTATCTCCTACGAACACCGGGGAGCTGTTTTTT; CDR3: CASSLSPTNTGELFF
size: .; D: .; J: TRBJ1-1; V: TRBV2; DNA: TGTGCCAGCAGTGACCAGGGGCTAACTGAAGCTTTCTTT; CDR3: CASSDQGLTEAFF
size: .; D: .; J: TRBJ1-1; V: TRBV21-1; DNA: TGTGCCAGCAGCCTCGTGGCGAACACTGAAGCTTTCTTT; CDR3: CASSLVANTEAFF
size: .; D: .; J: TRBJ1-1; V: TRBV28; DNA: TGTGCCAGCAGTTTGTGGGACTTCGGGCGGGAAGCTTTCTTT; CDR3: CASSLWDFGREAFF
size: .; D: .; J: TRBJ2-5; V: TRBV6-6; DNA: TGTGCCAGCAGCCAGACTCGGAAAGAGACCCAGTACTTC; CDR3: CASSQTRKETQYF
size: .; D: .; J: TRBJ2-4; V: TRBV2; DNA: TGTGCCAGCAGGGGGGGTGAGACCCTAGCCAAAAACATTCAGTACTTC; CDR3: CASRGGETLAKNIQYF
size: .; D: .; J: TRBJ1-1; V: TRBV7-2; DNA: TGTGCCAGCAGCCCTGGACGGCACACTGAAGCTTTCTTT; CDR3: CASSPGRHTEAFF
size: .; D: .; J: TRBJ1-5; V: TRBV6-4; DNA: TGTGCCAGCAGTGACTCGATATCTCATGGGCGTGGGCCCCAGCATTTT; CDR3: CASSDSISHGRGPQHF
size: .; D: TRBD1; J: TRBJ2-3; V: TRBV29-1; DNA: TGCAGCGGGGACAGGGGGCAGTCAGATACGCAGTATTTT; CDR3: CSGDRGQSDTQYF
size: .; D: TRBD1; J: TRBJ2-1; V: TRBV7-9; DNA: TGTGCACGTGGGACAGGGGAGGACAATGAGCAGTTCTTC; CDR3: CARGTGEDNEQFF
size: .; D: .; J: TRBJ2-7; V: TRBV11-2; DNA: TGTGCCAGCAGCTCCGGCCTGGGTTTGGGAGCCTACGAGCAGTACTTC; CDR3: CASSSGLGLGAYEQYF
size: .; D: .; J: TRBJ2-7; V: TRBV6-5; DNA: TGTGCCAGCAGGACAAACTCCTACGAGCAGTACTTC; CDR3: CASRTNSYEQYF
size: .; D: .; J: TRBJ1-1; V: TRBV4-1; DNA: TGCGCCAGCAGCCAAGTAGGGGTTCCTGAAGCTTTCTTT; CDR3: CASSQVGVPEAFF
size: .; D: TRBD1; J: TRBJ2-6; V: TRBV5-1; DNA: TGCGCCAGCAGCCAGGAGCAGGGGGACGTTCGGTTCTCTGGGGCCAACGTCCTGACTTTC; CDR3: CASSQEQGDVRFSGANVLTF
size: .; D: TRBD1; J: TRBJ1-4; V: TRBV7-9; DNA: TGTGCCAGCAGCAGCCGGGACAGGCGGAAGGGTGAAAAACTGTTTTTT; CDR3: CASSSRDRRKGEKLFF
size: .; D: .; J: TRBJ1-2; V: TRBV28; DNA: TGTGCCAGCAGTTTAAGTGGAGTGGGTGGTGGCTACACCTTC; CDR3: CASSLSGVGGGYTF
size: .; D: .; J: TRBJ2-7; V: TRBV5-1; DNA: TGCGCCAGCAGCCAACAGGGAAATTCCTACGAGCAGTACTTC; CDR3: CASSQQGNSYEQYF
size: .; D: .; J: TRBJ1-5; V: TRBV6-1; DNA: TGTGCCAGCAGTGAAGCTCCTAGGCCCCAGCATTTT; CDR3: CASSEAPRPQHF
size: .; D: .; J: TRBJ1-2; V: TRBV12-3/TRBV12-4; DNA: TGTGCCAGCAGCAAAACTAGGGGCTATGGCTACACCTTC; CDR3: CASSKTRGYGYTF
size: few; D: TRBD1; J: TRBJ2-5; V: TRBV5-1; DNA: TGCGCCAGCAGCCGAATCCGGGACAGGGGACAAGAGTGGACCCAGTACTTC; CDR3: CASSRIRDRGQEWTQYF
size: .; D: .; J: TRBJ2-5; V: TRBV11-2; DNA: TGTGCCAGCAGCTTATACCAGGGAGAGACCCAGTACTTC; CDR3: CASSLYQGETQYF
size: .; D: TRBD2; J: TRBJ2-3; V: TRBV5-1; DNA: TGCGCCAGCAGCCCCGACCTTAGGACTAGCGGGGGCATGAATACGCAGTATTTT; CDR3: CASSPDLRTSGGMNTQYF
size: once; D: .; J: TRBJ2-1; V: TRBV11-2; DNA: TGTGCCAGCAGCTTAGGGGGTAGCTACAATGAGCAGTTCTTC; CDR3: CASSLGGSYNEQFF
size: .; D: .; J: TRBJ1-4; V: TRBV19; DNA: TGTGCCAGTAGACCGGGCCTTAATGAAAAACTGTTTTTT; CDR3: CASRPGLNEKLFF
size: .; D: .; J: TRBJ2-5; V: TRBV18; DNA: TGTGCCAGCTCACCACTAGCCAACCAAGAGACCCAGTACTTC; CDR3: CASSPLANQETQYF
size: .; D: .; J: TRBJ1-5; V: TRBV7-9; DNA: TGTGCCAGCAGCTTAGAGACAGGAGATCAGCCCCAGCATTTT; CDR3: CASSLETGDQPQHF
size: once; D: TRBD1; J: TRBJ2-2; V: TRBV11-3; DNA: TGTGCCAGCAGCCGAGGGGGCGCGTACACCGGGGAGCTGTTTTTT; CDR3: CASSRGGAYTGELFF
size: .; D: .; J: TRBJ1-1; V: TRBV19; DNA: TGTGCCAGTAGTATAGGGGAAGGATTGTTCGCTTTCTTT; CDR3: CASSIGEGLFAFF
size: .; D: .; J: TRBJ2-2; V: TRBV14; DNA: TGTGCCAGCAGCCAAAGGAGGGGGGACGCGGGGGAGCTGTTTTTT; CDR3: CASSQRRGDAGELFF
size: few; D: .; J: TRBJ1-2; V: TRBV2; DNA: TGTGCCAGCAGACCTACGACCAAGGGACTGTATGGCTACACCTTC; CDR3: CASRPTTKGLYGYTF
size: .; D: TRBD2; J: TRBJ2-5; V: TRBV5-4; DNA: TGTGCCAGCAGCTTGGGGGGGACTAGCGCCGAGGGGGAGACCCAGTACTTC; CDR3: CASSLGGTSAEGETQYF
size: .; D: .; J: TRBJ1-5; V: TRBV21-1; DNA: TGTGCCAGCAGTGGCCATAGCACGGATCAGCCCCAGCATTTT; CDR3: CASSGHSTDQPQHF
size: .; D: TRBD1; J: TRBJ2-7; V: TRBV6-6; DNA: TGTGCCAGCACCCCGGGACAGGTTTACTACGAGCAGTACTTC; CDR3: CASTPGQVYYEQYF
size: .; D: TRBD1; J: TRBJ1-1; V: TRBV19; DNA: TGTGCCAGTAGTACCAGGGGGCTCAAAGCTTTCTTT; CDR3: CASSTRGLKAFF
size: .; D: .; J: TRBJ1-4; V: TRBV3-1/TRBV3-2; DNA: TGTGCCAGCAGCCAAGTGGCGGGTTCGGGTGCAACTAATGAAAAACTGTTTTTT; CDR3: CASSQVAGSGATNEKLFF
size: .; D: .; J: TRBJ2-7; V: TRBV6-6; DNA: TGTGCCGGCAGTTACTCGGGGAGAGGGGAGCAGTACTTC; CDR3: CAGSYSGRGEQYF
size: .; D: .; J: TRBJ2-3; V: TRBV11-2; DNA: TGTGCCAGCTATCTTAGGGGTACGCAGTATTTT; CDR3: CASYLRGTQYF
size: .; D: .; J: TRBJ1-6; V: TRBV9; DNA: TGTGCCAGCAGCCCCCGGGGGGGGAGGAATTCACCCCTCCACTTT; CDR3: CASSPRGGRNSPLHF
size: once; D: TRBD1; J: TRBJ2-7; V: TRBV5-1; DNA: TGCGCCAGCAGCACCGGGACAGGGGTCTTGAGGCACGAGCAGTACTTC; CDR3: CASSTGTGVLRHEQYF